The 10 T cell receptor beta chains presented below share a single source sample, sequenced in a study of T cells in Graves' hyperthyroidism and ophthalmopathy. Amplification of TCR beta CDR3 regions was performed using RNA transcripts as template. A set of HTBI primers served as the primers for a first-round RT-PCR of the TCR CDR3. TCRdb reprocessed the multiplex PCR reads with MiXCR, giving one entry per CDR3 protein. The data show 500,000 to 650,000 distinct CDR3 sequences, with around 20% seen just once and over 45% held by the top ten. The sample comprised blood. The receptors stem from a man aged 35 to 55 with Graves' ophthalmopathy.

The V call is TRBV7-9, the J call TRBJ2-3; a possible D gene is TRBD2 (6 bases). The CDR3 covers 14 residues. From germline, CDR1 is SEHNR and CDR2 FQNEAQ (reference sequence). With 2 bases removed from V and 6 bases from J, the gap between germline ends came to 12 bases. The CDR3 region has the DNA TGTGCCAGCAGCTTATGGGACGGAGGGGATACGCAGTATTTT. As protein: CASSLWDGGDTQYF. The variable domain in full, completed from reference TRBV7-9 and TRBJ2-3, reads DTGVSQNPRHKITKRGQNVTFRCDPISEHNRLYWYRQTLGQGPEFLTYFQNEAQLEKSRLLSDRFSAERPKGSFSTLEIQRTEQGDSAMYLCASSLWDGGDTQYFGPGTRLTVL.

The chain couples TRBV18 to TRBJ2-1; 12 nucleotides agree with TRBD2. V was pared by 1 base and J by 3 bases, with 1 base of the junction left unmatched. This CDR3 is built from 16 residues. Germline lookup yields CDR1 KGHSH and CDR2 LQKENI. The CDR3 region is CASSPQGLAGYNEQFF. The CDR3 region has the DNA TGTGCCAGCTCACCACAGGGACTAGCGGGCTACAATGAGCAGTTCTTC. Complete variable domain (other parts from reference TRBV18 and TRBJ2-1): NAGVMQNPRHLVRRRGQEARLRCSPMKGHSHVYWYRQLPEEGLKFMVYLQKENIIDESGMPKERFSAEFPKEGPSILRIQQVVRGDSAAYFCASSPQGLAGYNEQFFGPGTRLTVL.

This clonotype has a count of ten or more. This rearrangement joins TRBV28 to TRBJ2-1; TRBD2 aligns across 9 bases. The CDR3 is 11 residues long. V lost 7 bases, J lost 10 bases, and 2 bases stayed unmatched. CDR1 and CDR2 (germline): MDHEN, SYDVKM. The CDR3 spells CASTLAGEQFF. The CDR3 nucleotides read TGTGCCAGCACCCTAGCGGGAGAGCAGTTCTTC.

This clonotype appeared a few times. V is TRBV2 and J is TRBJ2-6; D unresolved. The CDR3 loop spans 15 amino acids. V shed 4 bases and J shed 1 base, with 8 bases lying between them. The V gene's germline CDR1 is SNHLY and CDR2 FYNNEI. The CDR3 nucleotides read TGTGCCAGCAGTGGGAGACATTCTGGGGCCAACGTCCTGACTTTC. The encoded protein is CASSGRHSGANVLTF.

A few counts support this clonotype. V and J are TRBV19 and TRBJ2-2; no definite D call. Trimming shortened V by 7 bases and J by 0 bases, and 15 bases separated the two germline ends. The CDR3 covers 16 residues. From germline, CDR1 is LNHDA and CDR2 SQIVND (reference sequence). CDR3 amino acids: CASILSGSANTGELFF. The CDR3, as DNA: TGTGCCAGTATCCTCTCCGGGTCCGCGAACACCGGGGAGCTGTTTTTT.

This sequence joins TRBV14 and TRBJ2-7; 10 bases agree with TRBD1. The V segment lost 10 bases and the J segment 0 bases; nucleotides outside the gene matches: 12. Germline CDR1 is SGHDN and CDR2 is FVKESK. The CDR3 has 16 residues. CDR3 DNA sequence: TGTGCCAACCTCCATCCCGGACAGGGGGTCTCCTACGAGCAGTACTTC. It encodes CANLHPGQGVSYEQYF.

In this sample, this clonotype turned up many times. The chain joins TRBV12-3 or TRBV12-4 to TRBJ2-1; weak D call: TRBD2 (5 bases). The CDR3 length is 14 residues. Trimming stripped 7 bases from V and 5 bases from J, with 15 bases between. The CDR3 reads CASKIQAAHNEQFF. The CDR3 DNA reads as TGTGCCAGCAAAATTCAAGCGGCTCACAATGAGCAGTTCTTC.

Here the CDR3 reads CASRPAGASYEQYF. Written as DNA, the CDR3 is TGTGCCAGCAGGCCCGCAGGAGCCTCCTACGAGCAGTACTTC. This rearrangement joins TRBV6-2 or TRBV6-3 to TRBJ2-7; D is unclear. The V gene lost 6 bases and the J gene lost 0 bases, with 12 bases spanning the gap. The CDR3 extends over 14 amino acids. Germline V gene lookup returns CDR1 MNHEY and CDR2 SVGEGT.

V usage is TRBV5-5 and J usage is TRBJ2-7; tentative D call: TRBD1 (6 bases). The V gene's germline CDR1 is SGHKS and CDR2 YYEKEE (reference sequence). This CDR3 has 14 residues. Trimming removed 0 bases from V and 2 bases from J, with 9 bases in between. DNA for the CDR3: TGTGCCAGCAGCTTGGAGCAGGGGACCTACGAGCAGTACTTC. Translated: CASSLEQGTYEQYF.

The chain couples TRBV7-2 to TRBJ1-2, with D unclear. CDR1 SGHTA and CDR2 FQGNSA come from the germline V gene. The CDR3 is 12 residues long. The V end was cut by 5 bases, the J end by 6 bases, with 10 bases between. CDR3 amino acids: CASSPQYNGYTF. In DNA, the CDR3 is TGTGCCAGCAGCCCGCAGTACAATGGCTACACCTTC.